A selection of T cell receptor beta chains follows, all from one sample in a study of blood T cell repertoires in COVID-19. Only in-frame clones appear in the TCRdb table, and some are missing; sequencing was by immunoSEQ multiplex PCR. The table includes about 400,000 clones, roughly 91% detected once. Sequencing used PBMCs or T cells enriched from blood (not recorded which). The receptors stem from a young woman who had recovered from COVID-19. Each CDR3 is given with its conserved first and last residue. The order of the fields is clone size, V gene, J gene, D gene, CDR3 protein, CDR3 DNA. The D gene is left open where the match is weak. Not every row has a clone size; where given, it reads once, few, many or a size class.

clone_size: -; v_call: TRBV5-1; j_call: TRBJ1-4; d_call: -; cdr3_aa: CASSSNRVPNEKLFF; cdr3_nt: TGCGCCAGCAGCTCAAACAGGGTCCCTAATGAAAAACTGTTTTTT
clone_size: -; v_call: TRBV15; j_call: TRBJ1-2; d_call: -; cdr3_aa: CATSRDRGGYTF; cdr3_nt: TGTGCCACCAGCAGAGATCGCGGGGGCTACACCTTC
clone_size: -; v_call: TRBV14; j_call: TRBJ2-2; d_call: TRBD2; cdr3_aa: CASSQNLAGANTGELFF; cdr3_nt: TGTGCCAGCAGCCAGAATTTAGCGGGAGCGAACACCGGGGAGCTGTTTTTT
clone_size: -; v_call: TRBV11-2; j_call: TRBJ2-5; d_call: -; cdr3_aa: CASSPNPTESQETQYF; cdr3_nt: TGTGCCAGCAGCCCCAACCCGACAGAATCCCAAGAGACCCAGTACTTC
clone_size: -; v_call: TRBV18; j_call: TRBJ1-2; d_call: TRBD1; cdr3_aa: CASSPRDRSDYGYTF; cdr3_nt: TGTGCCAGCTCACCACGGGACAGGTCGGACTATGGCTACACCTTC
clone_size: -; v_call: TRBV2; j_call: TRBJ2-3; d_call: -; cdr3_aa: CASSDVSGRTDTQYF; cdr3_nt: TGTGCCAGCAGTGATGTTAGCGGCAGAACAGATACGCAGTATTTT
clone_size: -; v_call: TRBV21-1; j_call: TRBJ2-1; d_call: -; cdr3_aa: CASSPRSGGATYNEQFF; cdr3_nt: TGTGCCAGCAGCCCCCGGAGCGGGGGGGCGACCTACAATGAGCAGTTCTTC
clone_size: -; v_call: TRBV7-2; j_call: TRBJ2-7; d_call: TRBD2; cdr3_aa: CASSLTLRLAGGYYEQYF; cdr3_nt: TGTGCCAGCAGCTTAACTCTCCGGCTAGCGGGAGGGTATTACGAGCAGTACTTC
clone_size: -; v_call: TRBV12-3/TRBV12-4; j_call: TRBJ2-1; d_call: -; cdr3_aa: CASERGYNEQFF; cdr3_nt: TGTGCCAGCGAAAGGGGGTACAATGAGCAGTTCTTC
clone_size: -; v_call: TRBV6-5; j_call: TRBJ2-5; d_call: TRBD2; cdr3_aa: CASTLAGGPGETQYF; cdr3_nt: TGTGCCAGCACCCTAGCGGGAGGGCCCGGGGAGACCCAGTACTTC
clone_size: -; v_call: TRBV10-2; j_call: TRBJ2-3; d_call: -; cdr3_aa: CASSEDITSTDTQYF; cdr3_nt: TGCGCCAGCAGTGAGGACATAACTAGCACAGATACGCAGTATTTT
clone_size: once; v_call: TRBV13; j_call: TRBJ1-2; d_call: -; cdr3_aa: CASSLTPPANYGYTF; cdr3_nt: TGTGCCAGCAGCTTAACGCCTCCAGCTAACTATGGCTACACCTTC
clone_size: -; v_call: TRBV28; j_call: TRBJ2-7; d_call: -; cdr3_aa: CASSSLGQNYEQYF; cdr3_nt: TGTGCCAGCAGTTCCTTGGGACAAAACTACGAGCAGTACTTC
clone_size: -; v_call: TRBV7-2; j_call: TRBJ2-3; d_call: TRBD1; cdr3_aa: CASSSGTVLTDTQYF; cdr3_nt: TGTGCCAGCAGCTCCGGGACAGTGCTCACAGATACGCAGTATTTT
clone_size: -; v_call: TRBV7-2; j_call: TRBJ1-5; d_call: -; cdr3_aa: CASSAQGNQPQHF; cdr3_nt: TGTGCCAGCAGCGCACAGGGAAATCAGCCCCAGCATTTT
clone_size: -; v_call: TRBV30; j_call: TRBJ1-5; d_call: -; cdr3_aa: CAWSVRNSGSQPQHF; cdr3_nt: TGTGCCTGGAGTGTACGGAACAGCGGTAGTCAGCCCCAGCATTTT
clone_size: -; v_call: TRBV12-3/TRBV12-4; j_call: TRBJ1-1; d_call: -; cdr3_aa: CASRYREGREAFF; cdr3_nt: TGTGCCAGCAGATACCGAGAGGGCCGCGAAGCTTTCTTT
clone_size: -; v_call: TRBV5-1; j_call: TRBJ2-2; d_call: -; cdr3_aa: CASSLRLLTNTGELFF; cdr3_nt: TGCGCCAGCAGCTTGCGTCTACTCACGAACACCGGGGAGCTGTTTTTT
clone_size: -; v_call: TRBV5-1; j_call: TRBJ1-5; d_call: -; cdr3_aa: CASSLEWGGQPQHF; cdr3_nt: TGCGCCAGCAGCTTGGAATGGGGCGGTCAGCCCCAGCATTTT
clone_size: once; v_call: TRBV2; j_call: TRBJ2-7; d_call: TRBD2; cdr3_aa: CASRLAGLSYEQYF; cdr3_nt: TGTGCCAGCAGGCTAGCGGGACTCTCCTACGAGCAGTACTTC
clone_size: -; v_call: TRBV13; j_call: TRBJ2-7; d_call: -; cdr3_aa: CASSDERRNSSYEQYF; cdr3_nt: TGTGCCAGCAGCGACGAAAGGCGGAATAGCTCCTACGAGCAGTACTTC
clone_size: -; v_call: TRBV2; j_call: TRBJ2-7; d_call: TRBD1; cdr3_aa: CASSEQGRGLYEQYF; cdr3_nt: TGTGCCAGCAGTGAGCAGGGCAGGGGGTTGTACGAGCAGTACTTC
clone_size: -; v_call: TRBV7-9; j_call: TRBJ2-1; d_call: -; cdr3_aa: CASSFTDNEQFF; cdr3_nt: TGTGCCAGCAGCTTTACAGACAATGAGCAGTTCTTC
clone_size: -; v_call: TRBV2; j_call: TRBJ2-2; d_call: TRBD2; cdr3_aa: CASRPGLAGGGTGELFF; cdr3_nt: TGTGCCAGCCGCCCGGGACTAGCGGGAGGGGGTACCGGGGAGCTGTTTTTT
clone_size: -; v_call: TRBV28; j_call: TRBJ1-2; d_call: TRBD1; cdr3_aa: CASRLQGAGGYTF; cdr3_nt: TGTGCCAGCAGGTTACAGGGGGCGGGTGGCTACACCTTC
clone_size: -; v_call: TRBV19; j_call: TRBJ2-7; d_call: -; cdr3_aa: CASSIALGQAYEQYF; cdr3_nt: TGTGCCAGTAGTATAGCCCTGGGGCAGGCCTACGAGCAGTACTTC
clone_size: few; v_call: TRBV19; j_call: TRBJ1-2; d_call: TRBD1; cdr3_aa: CASNRDRAGGSGYTF; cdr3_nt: TGTGCCAGTAACAGGGATCGAGCAGGGGGTAGTGGCTACACCTTC
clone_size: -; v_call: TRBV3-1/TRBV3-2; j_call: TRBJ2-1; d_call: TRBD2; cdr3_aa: CASSPTSGAYNEQFF; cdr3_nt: TGTGCCAGCAGCCCTACTAGCGGGGCTTACAATGAGCAGTTCTTC
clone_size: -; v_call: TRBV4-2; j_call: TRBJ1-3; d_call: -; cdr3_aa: CASSQDRRISGNTIYF; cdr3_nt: TGTGCCAGCAGCCAAGATCGGCGGATCTCTGGAAACACCATATATTTT
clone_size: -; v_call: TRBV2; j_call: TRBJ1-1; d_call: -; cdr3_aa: CASTQTGGSRAFF; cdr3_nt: TGTGCCAGCACCCAGACGGGGGGCTCGCGAGCTTTCTTT
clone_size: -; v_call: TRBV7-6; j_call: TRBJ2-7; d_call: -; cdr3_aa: CASSLMRQGSDEQYF; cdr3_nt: TGTGCCAGCAGCTTAATGAGGCAGGGATCGGACGAGCAGTACTTC
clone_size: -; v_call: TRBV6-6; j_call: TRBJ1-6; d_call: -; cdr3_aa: CASSSRWRPDSPLHF; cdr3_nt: TGTGCCAGCAGTTCTCGTTGGAGGCCGGATTCACCCCTCCACTTT
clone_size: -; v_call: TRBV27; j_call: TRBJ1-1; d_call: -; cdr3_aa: CASSLIGGGSEAFF; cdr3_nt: TGTGCCAGCAGCTTAATCGGGGGGGGATCTGAAGCTTTCTTT
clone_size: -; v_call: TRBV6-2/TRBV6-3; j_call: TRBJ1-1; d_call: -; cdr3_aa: CASSYKEGFTEAFF; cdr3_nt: TGTGCCAGCAGTTATAAGGAGGGCTTCACTGAAGCTTTCTTT
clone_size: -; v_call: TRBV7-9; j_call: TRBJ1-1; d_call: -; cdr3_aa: CASSPYIGDTEAFF; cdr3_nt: TGTGCCAGCAGCCCTTACATAGGGGACACTGAAGCTTTCTTT
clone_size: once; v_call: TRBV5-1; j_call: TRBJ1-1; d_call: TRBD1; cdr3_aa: CASRERSRDRGDTEAFF; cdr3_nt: TGCGCCAGCAGAGAACGGTCCCGGGACAGGGGGGACACTGAAGCTTTCTTT
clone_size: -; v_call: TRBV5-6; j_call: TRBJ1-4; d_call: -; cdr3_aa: CASSLSQQGLGEKLFF; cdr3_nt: TGTGCCAGCAGCTTGTCCCAGCAGGGTTTAGGTGAAAAACTGTTTTTT
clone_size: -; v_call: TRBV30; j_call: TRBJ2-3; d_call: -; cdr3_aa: CAWTVDTNTDTQYF; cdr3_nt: TGTGCCTGGACCGTGGACACTAACACAGATACGCAGTATTTT
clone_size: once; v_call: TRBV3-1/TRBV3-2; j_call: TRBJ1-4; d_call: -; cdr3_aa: CASSRKWATNEKLFF; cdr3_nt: TGTGCCAGCAGCCGTAAGTGGGCCACTAATGAAAAACTGTTTTTT
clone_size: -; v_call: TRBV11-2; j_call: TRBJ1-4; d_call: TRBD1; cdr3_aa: CASSSPGQGRSNEKLFF; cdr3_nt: TGTGCCAGCAGCTCGCCGGGACAGGGACGATCTAATGAAAAACTGTTTTTT
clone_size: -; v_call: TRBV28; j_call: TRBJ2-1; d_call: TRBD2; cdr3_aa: CASSLPLAGGGYEQFF; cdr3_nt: TGTGCCAGCAGTTTACCCTTAGCGGGAGGCGGCTATGAGCAGTTCTTC
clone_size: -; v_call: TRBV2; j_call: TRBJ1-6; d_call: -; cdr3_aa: CASSERPRDSPLHF; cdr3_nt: TGTGCCAGCAGTGAACGACCGCGGGATTCACCCCTCCACTTT
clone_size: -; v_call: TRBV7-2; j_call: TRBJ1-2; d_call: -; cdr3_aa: CASSLGTGRYGYTF; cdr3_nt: TGTGCCAGCAGCTTAGGTACAGGGCGGTATGGCTACACCTTC
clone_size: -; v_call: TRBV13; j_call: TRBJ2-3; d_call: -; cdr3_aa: CASSLVRQAQYF; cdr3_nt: TGTGCCAGCAGCTTAGTACGACAGGCGCAGTATTTT
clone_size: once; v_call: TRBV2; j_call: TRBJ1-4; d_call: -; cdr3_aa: CAISGATNEKLFF; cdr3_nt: TGTGCCATCTCGGGAGCAACTAATGAAAAACTGTTTTTT
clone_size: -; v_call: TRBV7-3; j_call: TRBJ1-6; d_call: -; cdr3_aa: CASSLSGLGSPLHF; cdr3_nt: TGTGCCAGCAGCTTAAGCGGACTAGGGTCACCCCTCCACTTT
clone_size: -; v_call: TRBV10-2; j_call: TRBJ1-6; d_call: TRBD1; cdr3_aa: CASRGTDYNSPLHF; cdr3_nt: TGCGCCAGCAGGGGGACAGACTATAATTCACCCCTCCACTTT
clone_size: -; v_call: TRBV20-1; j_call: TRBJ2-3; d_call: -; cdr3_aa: CSASLQGGRTDTQYF; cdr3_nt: TGCAGTGCTAGTCTCCAGGGGGGACGGACAGATACGCAGTATTTT
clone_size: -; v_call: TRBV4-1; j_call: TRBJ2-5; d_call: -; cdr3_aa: CASSQEIPGIYQETQYF; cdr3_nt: TGCGCCAGCAGCCAAGAAATTCCGGGGATTTACCAAGAGACCCAGTACTTC
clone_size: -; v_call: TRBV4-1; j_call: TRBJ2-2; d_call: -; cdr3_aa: CASSRQAGELFF; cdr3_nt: TGCGCCAGCAGCCGCCAGGCCGGGGAGCTGTTTTTT
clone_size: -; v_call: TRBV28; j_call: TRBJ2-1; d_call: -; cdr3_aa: CASRLPGYNEQFF; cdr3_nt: TGTGCCAGTCGGCTACCGGGATACAATGAGCAGTTCTTC
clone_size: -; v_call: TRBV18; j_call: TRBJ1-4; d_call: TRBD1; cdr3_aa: CASSPGTGQEKLFF; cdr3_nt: TGTGCCAGCTCACCCGGGACAGGGCAAGAAAAACTGTTTTTT
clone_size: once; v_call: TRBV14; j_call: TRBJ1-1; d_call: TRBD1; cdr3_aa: CASSQRGQGGWNTEAFF; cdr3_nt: TGTGCCAGCAGCCAAAGGGGACAGGGTGGGTGGAACACTGAAGCTTTCTTT
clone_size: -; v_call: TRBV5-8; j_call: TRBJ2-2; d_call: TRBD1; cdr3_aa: CASSSGQGRRTGELFF; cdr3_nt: TGTGCCAGCAGCTCCGGACAGGGGCGACGCACCGGGGAGCTGTTTTTT
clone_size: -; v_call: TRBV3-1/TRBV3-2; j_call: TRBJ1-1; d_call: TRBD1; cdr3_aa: CASSRTGLEAFF; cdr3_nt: TGTGCCAGCAGCCGGACAGGGCTCGAGGCTTTCTTT